One sample yielded the 21 T cell receptor beta chains listed below, sequenced in a study of cytomegalovirus exposure and HLA in healthy donors (dated by TCRdb to the late 2010s). The library was made by the immunoSEQ multiplex PCR assay. A mixture of 60 forward primers for TCR Vbeta segments and 13 reverse primers for TCR Jbeta segments was used in the multiplex PCR. Not all clones reach the TCRdb copy of this immuneACCESS table, which keeps in-frame sequences only. Checked studies attribute under half of the gap to unresolved V genes and leave the rest unexplained. The sample records 95,000 to 110,000 clones, more than 75% of which are singletons. Approximately 5% of the sample belongs to the ten largest clones. Sequenced material: PBMCs. These receptors came from a young woman in good health and CMV-seropositive.

V gene TRBV7-9 combines with J gene TRBJ1-4, with D possibly TRBD1 on 5 matching bases. V lost 5 bases and J 6 bases, leaving 19 bases between the germline ends. Germline V gene sequence: CDR1 SEHNR, CDR2 FQNEAQ (reference sequence). This CDR3 has 16 amino acids. Here the CDR3 reads CASSPRQRRIDEKLFF. For the CDR3, the DNA is TGTGCCAGCAGCCCGCGACAGAGAAGAATCGATGAAAAACTGTTTTTT.

The chain links TRBV2 to TRBJ2-1; 15 bases match TRBD2. After removal of 6 bases from V and 4 bases from J, the junction contained 7 bases not matched to a gene. Germline CDR1 SNHLY, CDR2 FYNNEI. This CDR3 has 17 amino acids. The CDR3 nucleotides are TGTGCCAGCAGCGGGACTAGCGGGAGGACCCTATACAATGAGCAGTTCTTC. Its protein is CASSGTSGRTLYNEQFF.

The chain couples TRBV9 to TRBJ2-5, with D unresolved. Germline V gives CDR1 SGDLS, CDR2 YYNGEE. This CDR3 is 13 amino acids long. The V and J ends lost 4 bases and 5 bases respectively, with 12 bases between them. The CDR3 region has the DNA TGTGCCAGCAGCACGAGCCTTGTCGAGACCCAGTACTTC. This sequence encodes CASSTSLVETQYF.

This rearrangement joins TRBV5-6 to TRBJ2-1, with D uncertain. Per the germline V gene, CDR1 is SGHDT and CDR2 is YYEEEE. This CDR3 comprises 16 residues. The V end lost 1 base, the J end lost 0 bases, and 11 bases lay between the germline ends. CDR3 in DNA: TGTGCCAGCAGCTTGTGGGCGTTCCTCTCCTACAATGAGCAGTTCTTC. Encoded protein: CASSLWAFLSYNEQFF.

This clone was observed a handful of times. The rearrangement links TRBV25-1 to TRBJ2-7; 8 bases map to TRBD2. The germline gives CDR1 MGHDK, CDR2 SYGVNS. After removal of 2 bases from V and 7 bases from J, the junction contained 10 bases not matched to a gene. The CDR3 length is 15 residues. CDR3 loop: CASSEPGTRLSEQYF. As DNA, the CDR3 is TGTGCCAGCAGTGAACCCGGGACTAGGCTCAGTGAGCAGTACTTC.

The chain has TRBV2 and TRBJ2-1; TRBD2 matches 7 bases. Germline values: CDR1 SNHLY, CDR2 FYNNEI. The V gene end was trimmed by 3 bases and the J gene end by 2 bases; junction bases not matched to a gene: 10. The CDR3 is 17 residues long. The CDR3 loop reads CASSDIRLAPTYNEQFF. The DNA for the CDR3 is TGTGCCAGCAGTGATATAAGACTAGCTCCTACCTACAATGAGCAGTTCTTC. Drawing the rest from reference TRBV2 and TRBJ2-1, the complete variable domain is EPEVTQTPSHQVTQMGQEVILRCVPISNHLYFYWYRQILGQKVEFLVSFYNNEISEKSEIFDDQFSVERPDGSNFTLKIRSTKLEDSAMYFCASSDIRLAPTYNEQFFGPGTRLTVL.

The V and J genes are TRBV6-5 and TRBJ2-1, with 10 bases fitting TRBD2. Germline V gene lookup returns CDR1 MNHEY and CDR2 SVGAGI. After removal of 6 bases from V and 8 bases from J, the junction contained 10 bases not matched to a gene. This CDR3 has 15 residues. The CDR3 nucleotides read TGTGCCAGCAGCACCATAGCGGGAGGATGGGATGAGCAGTTCTTC. As protein: CASSTIAGGWDEQFF.

The chain combines TRBV6-6 with TRBJ2-6, with TRBD1 as a possible D gene (6 bases). The CDR3 has 13 amino acids. The V end lost 11 bases, the J end lost 3 bases, and 11 bases lay between the germline ends. The germline V gene encodes CDR1 MNHNY and CDR2 SVGAGI (reference sequence). The CDR3, as DNA: TGTGCCTTACAGGGCAATGGGGCCAACGTCCTGACTTTC. Protein product: CALQGNGANVLTF.

This clone was detected only a few times. Because it lacks the conserved phenylalanine or tryptophan at the end, this CDR3 is likely a read error. The chain has TRBV5-1 and TRBJ2-3; no clear D gene. Germline V gene sequence: CDR1 SGHRS, CDR2 YFSETQ. With 5 bases removed from V and 8 bases from J, the gap between germline ends came to 24 bases. There are 16 residues in the CDR3. CDR3 in DNA: TGCGCCAGCAGTGCCTCGGAGACTCCAAACTTCGCTACGCAGTATGTT. This gives the protein CASSASETPNFATQYV.

In this sample, this clone turned up a few times. The V and J genes are TRBV30 and TRBJ2-7, with 8 bases identical to TRBD2. CDR3 length: 15 amino acids. Germline CDR1 is GTSNPN and CDR2 is SVGIG (reference sequence). Unmatched junction bases numbered 11, after V lost 7 bases and J lost 0 bases. The CDR3 nucleotides read TGTGCCTCCCGGACTAGCCAGACTTTCTCCTACGAGCAGTACTTC. Encoded protein: CASRTSQTFSYEQYF.

The chain recombines TRBV10-3 with TRBJ2-2; 12 bases are a match to TRBD2. The CDR3 covers 17 residues. Germline-derived CDR1 and CDR2 are ENHRY and SYGVKD. V dropped 6 bases and J dropped 3; count of bases not matched to a gene: 8. The CDR3 protein is CAIRTLAGGPYTGELFF. The DNA of the CDR3 is TGTGCCATCAGAACTCTAGCGGGAGGGCCTTACACCGGGGAGCTGTTTTTT.

The chain recombines TRBV15 with TRBJ1-5, with D maybe TRBD1 (5 bases). The CDR3 extends over 14 amino acids. Trimming took 0 bases from V and 7 from J, leaving 10 bases between them. CDR1 is LNHNV and CDR2 is YYDKDF in the germline V gene (reference sequence). CDR3 in amino acids: CATSRDPGKQPQHF. The CDR3 nucleotides read TGTGCCACCAGCAGAGATCCAGGGAAGCAGCCCCAGCATTTT.

This clone was observed once. The chain links TRBV28 to TRBJ2-7; 7 nucleotides agree with TRBD2. V was clipped by 7 bases and J by 4 bases; unmatched bases: 7. The CDR3 extends over 13 amino acids. Germline assignment: CDR1 MDHEN and CDR2 SYDVKM. In DNA form, the CDR3 reads TGTGCCAGCAAGGTGGGAGGGCATTACGAGCAGTACTTC. It is translated as CASKVGGHYEQYF.

The chain is built from TRBV29-1 and TRBJ2-7; no clear D gene. V was trimmed by 7 bases and J by 3 bases, leaving 4 bases between them. Germline assignment: CDR1 SQVTM and CDR2 ANQGSEA. The CDR3 is 9 amino acids. The CDR3 DNA is TGCAGCGCCTTCTACGAGCAGTACTTC. Protein product: CSAFYEQYF.

The chain links TRBV29-1 to TRBJ2-7; the D gene is possibly TRBD1 (5 bases). There are 12 residues in the CDR3. V lost 6 bases to trimming and J lost 3 bases, with 12 bases between them. Germline CDR1 reads SQVTM; CDR2 reads ANQGSEA. The CDR3 loop reads CSVIQDFYEQYF. Here the CDR3 DNA reads TGCAGCGTGATACAGGATTTCTACGAGCAGTACTTC.

Comments on this clone: Other DNA sequences within the sample encode an identical CDR3. The genes are TRBV5-1 and TRBJ2-1; 11 bases fit TRBD2. The V and J ends lost 3 bases and 4 bases, in that order; junction bases with no gene match: 3. Per germline, CDR1 SGHRS and CDR2 YFSETQ. This CDR3 region has 15 residues. DNA of the CDR3: TGCGCCAGCAGCTCGGGACTAGCGGCTTACAATGAGCAGTTCTTC. Translated, it gives CASSSGLAAYNEQFF.

The chain combines TRBV5-4 with TRBJ2-7; a weak D match, TRBD2 (6 bases). The CDR3 spans 14 residues. Trimming took off 2 bases at V and 2 bases at J, with 11 bases between the two ends. Germline V gene sequence: CDR1 SGHNT, CDR2 YYREEE (reference sequence). In nucleotides, the CDR3 is TGTGCCAGCAGCTTCGGGACTGAAACCTACGAGCAGTACTTC. Protein sequence: CASSFGTETYEQYF.

This clone was recorded once. The J gene is TRBJ2-3, the V gene TRBV29-1; the match to TRBD2 covers 7 bases. Looked up from germline, CDR1 is SQVTM and CDR2 is ANQGSEA. V lost 7 bases to trimming and J lost 0 bases; unmatched junction nucleotides: 10. The CDR3 sequence is 15 residues long. The chain's CDR3 is CSGGSGWHSTDTQYF. Here the CDR3 DNA reads TGCAGCGGGGGTAGCGGGTGGCATAGCACAGATACGCAGTATTTT.

This clone was observed a few times. This chain uses TRBV5-5 with TRBJ1-3; D possibly corresponds to TRBD1 (6 bases). The V gene lost 5 bases and the J gene lost 0 bases, with 12 bases spanning the gap. The CDR3 extends over 15 amino acids. Germline values: CDR1 SGHKS, CDR2 YYEKEE (reference sequence). CDR3 loop: CASRRQESSGNTIYF. CDR3 bases: TGTGCCAGCAGACGACAGGAGAGCTCTGGAAACACCATATATTTT.

The V call is TRBV29-1, the J call TRBJ2-5, with a possible D match to TRBD2 (6 bases). V lost 6 bases, J lost 4 bases, and 27 bases lay in between. The germline CDR1 and CDR2 sequences are SQVTM and ANQGSEA. CDR3 length: 17 amino acids. The CDR3 DNA sequence: TGCAGCGTGAGAGGAGGGGTCAGGGACGCGTCTGCAGAGACCCAGTACTTC. Protein: CSVRGGVRDASAETQYF.

This clone was seen just once. J is TRBJ1-1 and V is TRBV9, with TRBD1 identical over 11 bases. The CDR3 sequence is 14 residues long. CDR1 and CDR2 from the germline V gene are SGDLS and YYNGEE. V was pared by 3 bases and J by 4 bases, with 2 bases of the junction left unmatched. The CDR3 DNA follows: TGTGCCAGCAGCGCCGGGACAGGGGGCACTGAAGCTTTCTTT. Its translation is CASSAGTGGTEAFF.